These 32 T cell receptor beta chains were all obtained from the same sample, sequenced in a study of blood T cell repertoires in COVID-19. Libraries were prepared by immunoSEQ multiplex PCR; TCRdb keeps only in-frame clonotypes and omits some of them. Of approximately 220,000 clones in the sample, about 80% were seen once. The specimen sequenced was peripheral blood. These receptors originate from a woman aged 25-40 years who had recovered from COVID-19.

The genes are TRBV12-5 and TRBJ2-6, with no clear D. Trimming took off 3 bases at V and 0 bases at J, with 6 bases between the two ends. This CDR3 region has 15 residues. Germline V gene data show CDR1 as LGHNT and CDR2 as FRNRAP. This chain's CDR3 is CASGFGNSGANVLTF. CDR3 nucleotides: TGTGCTAGTGGTTTCGGTAACTCTGGGGCCAACGTCCTGACTTTC.

There are a few counts of this clone. The chain employs TRBV9 and TRBJ1-5, with 7 bases aligning to TRBD1. Germline CDR1 and CDR2: SGDLS and YYNGEE. The CDR3 extends over 15 amino acids. V shed 6 bases, J shed 4 bases, and the junction held 10 bases outside the gene matches. The chain's CDR3 is CASIPETGYNQPQHF. In nucleotides, the CDR3 is TGTGCCAGCATACCTGAGACAGGGTATAATCAGCCCCAGCATTTT.

J is TRBJ2-1 and V is TRBV12-5, with 7 bases identical to TRBD2. Trimming at V came to 9 bases and at J to 9 bases, leaving 8 bases not matched to a gene. The germline V gene has CDR1 LGHNT and CDR2 FRNRAP. The CDR3 has 12 residues. In DNA, the CDR3 is TGTGCTAGCCAGGGCGGGAGAGGTGAGCAGTTCTTC. Amino acid sequence: CASQGGRGEQFF.

The gene calls are TRBV28 and TRBJ2-3; maybe TRBD1 (7 bases). The CDR3 totals 15 residues. Germline CDR1 and CDR2: MDHEN and SYDVKM. The V gene lost 1 base and the J gene lost 5 bases, with 13 bases spanning the gap. The CDR3 loop is CASSLSQGGLDTQYF. CDR3 bases: TGTGCCAGCAGTTTATCCCAGGGGGGACTAGATACGCAGTATTTT.

The rearrangement joins TRBV5-8 to TRBJ2-5; D possibly corresponds to TRBD2 (6 bases). This CDR3 is built from 14 residues. Looked up from germline, CDR1 is SGHTS and CDR2 is YDEGEE. The V and J ends lost 6 bases and 2 bases respectively, with 14 bases between them. Here the CDR3 DNA reads TGTGCCAGCACCCCGGTGGCGGGACAAGAGACCCAGTACTTC. Translation: CASTPVAGQETQYF.

This clone was observed a single time. The chain joins TRBV9 to TRBJ2-7, with TRBD1 matching 7 bases. CDR1 and CDR2 from the germline V gene are SGDLS and YYNGEE. With 3 bases clipped from V and 5 bases from J, the junction kept 14 bases outside the gene matches. This CDR3 comprises 16 residues. CDR3 sequence (DNA): TGTGCCAGCAGCGCCTCGACAGGGTGGGGGCCTAACGAGCAGTACTTC. It encodes CASSASTGWGPNEQYF.

This sequence joins TRBV14 and TRBJ2-5; TRBD1 agrees at 7 bases. Trimming cost V 4 bases and J 2 bases; bases outside gene matches: 19. Germline CDR1 is SGHDN and CDR2 is FVKESK. The CDR3 is made up of 19 amino acids. The CDR3 loop reads CASSLQGTLSKQQQETQYF. The DNA of the CDR3 is TGTGCCAGCAGCCTACAGGGGACCCTCTCAAAACAACAACAAGAGACCCAGTACTTC.

The chain carries TRBV27 and TRBJ2-3, with TRBD1 matching over 8 bases. The length of the CDR3 is 15 residues. V lost 6 bases, J lost 4 bases, and 9 bases stayed unmatched. Germline lookup yields CDR1 MNHEY and CDR2 SMNVEV (reference sequence). This CDR3 reads CASSPGTGGSDTQYF. The CDR3 coding sequence is TGTGCCAGCAGCCCAGGGACAGGAGGCTCAGATACGCAGTATTTT.

This chain joins TRBV28 and TRBJ2-1, with 9 bases fitting TRBD2. V trimming: 5 bases; J trimming: 2 bases; junction bases outside the gene matches: 4. The CDR3 is 15 residues long. Germline V lookup: CDR1 MDHEN, CDR2 SYDVKM. The CDR3 DNA sequence: TGTGCCAGCAGTCCTGGACTAGCGACCTACAATGAGCAGTTCTTC. It codes for CASSPGLATYNEQFF. The variable domain in full, with the rest retrieved from reference TRBV28 and TRBJ2-1, is DVKVTQSSRYLVKRTGEKVFLECVQDMDHENMFWYRQDPGLGLRLIYFSYDVKMKEKGDIPEGYSVSREKKERFSLILESASTNQTSMYLCASSPGLATYNEQFFGPGTRLTVL.

The chain links TRBV27 to TRBJ2-2, with TRBD1 matching 9 bases. The junction had 7 bases not matched to a gene; V was cut back by 2 bases and J by 3 bases. The CDR3 is 17 amino acids. Germline-derived CDR1 and CDR2 are MNHEY and SMNVEV (reference sequence). DNA of the CDR3: TGTGCCAGCAGTTTAGGGCGGGACAGGGTATACACCGGGGAGCTGTTTTTT. It translates to CASSLGRDRVYTGELFF.

In this sample, this clone turned up once. The V call is TRBV27, the J call TRBJ2-3, with D unclear. This CDR3 contains 14 residues. Between the trimmed V and J ends, which lost 2 bases and 1 base, there was a span of 7 bases. Per the germline V gene, CDR1 is MNHEY and CDR2 is SMNVEV (reference sequence). CDR3 DNA: TGTGCCAGCAGTTTACGGCAGGGCACAGATACGCAGTATTTT. Protein product: CASSLRQGTDTQYF.

The chain couples TRBV19 to TRBJ2-7; TRBD2 might be the D (6 bases). This CDR3 region has 15 residues. V lost 4 bases to trimming and J lost 0 bases, with 13 bases between them. Per germline, CDR1 LNHDA and CDR2 SQIVND (reference sequence). The CDR3 here is CASSSRAGSSYEQYF. CDR3 sequence (DNA): TGTGCCAGTAGTAGTCGAGCGGGCAGCTCCTACGAGCAGTACTTC.

The chain has TRBV9 and TRBJ2-3, with TRBD1 matching over 7 bases. Trimming cost V 2 bases and J 0 bases; bases outside gene matches: 0. Germline loops: CDR1 SGDLS, CDR2 YYNGEE. The CDR3 length is 14 residues. Here the CDR3 reads CASSVGQSTDTQYF. CDR3 sequence (DNA): TGTGCCAGCAGCGTGGGACAGAGCACAGATACGCAGTATTTT.

V gene TRBV5-4 combines with J gene TRBJ2-3; tentative D call: TRBD2 (5 bases). Germline CDR1 and CDR2: SGHNT and YYREEE (reference sequence). V gave up 1 base and J gave up 2 bases, with 11 bases separating them. This CDR3 comprises 15 residues. The CDR3 reads CASSLRLDSTDTQYF. The CDR3, as DNA: TGTGCCAGCAGCTTGAGACTGGACTCCACAGATACGCAGTATTTT.

This chain connects TRBV12-3 or TRBV12-4 to TRBJ2-7; 9 bases are shared with TRBD1. V trimming: 6 bases; J trimming: 5 bases; junction bases outside the gene matches: 5. The CDR3 has 13 amino acids. Here the CDR3 DNA reads TGTGCCAGCAGCACAGGGGGCGTCGACGAGCAGTACTTC. It translates to CASSTGGVDEQYF.

The chain employs TRBV27 and TRBJ2-7, with 7 bases fitting TRBD2. Per the germline V gene, CDR1 is MNHEY and CDR2 is SMNVEV (reference sequence). V dropped 5 bases and J dropped 6; count of bases not matched to a gene: 16. This CDR3 spans 16 amino acids. This CDR3 reads CASSRGVAGVQGEQYF. As DNA, the CDR3 is TGTGCCAGCAGTCGGGGGGTGGCGGGAGTACAAGGCGAGCAGTACTTC.

The J gene is TRBJ2-5, the V gene TRBV29-1; TRBD2 is a possible D gene (7 bases). The germline V gene encodes CDR1 SQVTM and CDR2 ANQGSEA. The V gene lost 3 bases and the J gene lost 5 bases, with 16 bases spanning the gap. The length of the CDR3 is 14 residues. CDR3 in DNA: TGCAGCGTTGAGACCGGGGGGCGCATGGAGACCCAGTACTTC. Protein product: CSVETGGRMETQYF.

This chain links TRBV5-1 with TRBJ2-7; D is perhaps TRBD1 (6 bases). V gave up 0 bases and J gave up 11 bases, with 15 bases separating them. This CDR3 region has 13 residues. CDR1 and CDR2 from the germline V gene are SGHRS and YFSETQ. The CDR3 loop reads CASSLDREYGKYF. DNA for the CDR3: TGCGCCAGCAGCTTGGACAGGGAGTATGGAAAGTACTTC.

The CDR3 DNA sequence: TGTGCCAGCAACTCACAGGGGGCTGAAGCTTTCTTT. This gives the protein CASNSQGAEAFF. This rearrangement joins TRBV2 to TRBJ1-1; 8 positions match TRBD1. V shed 7 bases and J 6 bases; nucleotides not matched to a gene: 4. The CDR3 has 12 amino acids. Germline CDR1 SNHLY, CDR2 FYNNEI.

The J gene is TRBJ2-7, the V gene TRBV30; TRBD2 aligns across 13 bases. Germline lookup yields CDR1 GTSNPN and CDR2 SVGIG (reference sequence). The CDR3 length is 13 residues. Trimming at V came to 7 bases and at J to 5 bases, leaving 5 bases not matched to a gene. This CDR3 reads CAFRTSGRNEQYF. In DNA form, the CDR3 reads TGTGCCTTTCGGACTAGCGGGAGAAACGAGCAGTACTTC.

This clone showed up just once. The J gene is TRBJ2-3, the V gene TRBV3-1 (or the pseudogene TRBV3-2); 7 bases align to TRBD2. Germline CDR1 LGHDT, CDR2 YNNKEL (reference sequence). The ends lost 7 bases at V and 4 bases at J; junction bases unmatched: 8. CDR3 length equals 14 residues. The CDR3 spells CASTTGLPADTQYF. The CDR3 DNA sequence: TGTGCCAGCACCACGGGACTACCTGCAGATACGCAGTATTTT.

The chain links TRBV5-1 to TRBJ2-1; 8 positions agree with TRBD1. The CDR3 is 14 amino acids. With 4 bases clipped from V and 8 bases from J, the junction kept 8 bases outside the gene matches. The germline gives CDR1 SGHRS, CDR2 YFSETQ. The CDR3 nucleotides are TGCGCCAGCAGCGCGATCGGACAGGGCGATGAGCAGTTCTTC. It specifies CASSAIGQGDEQFF.

This clone was seen a single time. This chain connects TRBV4-2 to TRBJ2-3, with 10 bases matching TRBD2. This CDR3 contains 16 residues. Germline V gene data show CDR1 as LGHNA and CDR2 as YNFKEQ. The ends lost 4 bases at V and 5 bases at J; junction bases unmatched: 9. The CDR3 nucleotides are TGTGCCAGCAGCCCTTCTCCTAGCGGGAGAGAAGATACGCAGTATTTT. Translation: CASSPSPSGREDTQYF.

The chain carries TRBV19 and TRBJ2-7; 13 bases map to TRBD2. Losses at the gene ends were 6 bases for V and 5 bases for J; bases not matched to a gene: 7. CDR3 size: 15 residues. Germline CDR1 is LNHDA and CDR2 is SQIVND (reference sequence). CDR3 protein: CASRLTSGRSDEQYF. The CDR3 DNA is TGTGCCAGTAGATTGACTAGCGGGAGGTCGGACGAGCAGTACTTC.

Judged by abundance, this clone is medium-sized (0.01 to 0.1%). This chain links TRBV5-1 with TRBJ1-1, with a tentative D call TRBD1 (5 bases). V lost 2 bases, J lost 0 bases, and 14 bases lay in between. The germline V gene encodes CDR1 SGHRS and CDR2 YFSETQ. This CDR3 spans 16 amino acids. The CDR3 DNA sequence: TGCGCCAGCAGCTTAGTTGGAGGGGAGGTGAACACTGAAGCTTTCTTT. This gives the protein CASSLVGGEVNTEAFF.

The chain employs TRBV28 and TRBJ2-7; 8 nucleotides agree with TRBD1. CDR1 MDHEN and CDR2 SYDVKM come from the germline V gene. The V segment lost 10 bases and the J segment 6 bases; nucleotides outside the gene matches: 8. The CDR3 length is 12 residues. This CDR3 is CATRTGLTEQYF. CDR3 nucleotides: TGTGCCACCAGGACAGGGCTCACCGAGCAGTACTTC.

CDR3 protein: CASQRVNNEQFF. CDR3 sequence (DNA): TGTGCCAGTCAACGAGTGAACAATGAGCAGTTCTTC. V gene TRBV6-5 combines with J gene TRBJ2-1; D unresolved. CDR1 and CDR2 from the germline V gene are MNHEY and SVGAGI. The CDR3 spans 12 residues. The germline V and J ends were trimmed by 9 bases and 5 bases, with 11 bases remaining between them.

The V gene is TRBV6-5, the J gene TRBJ2-5, with 7 bases lining up with TRBD2. The J segment lost 5 bases and the V segment lost 6 bases, leaving 9 bases of the junction unmatched. Germline values: CDR1 MNHEY, CDR2 SVGAGI. The CDR3 runs 14 residues. The CDR3 reads CASSRDYRGETQYF. The DNA for the CDR3 is TGTGCCAGCAGCCGGGACTACCGCGGGGAGACCCAGTACTTC.

The rearrangement links TRBV9 to TRBJ2-1, with 9 positions matching TRBD2. V trimming: 3 bases; J trimming: 2 bases; junction bases outside the gene matches: 3. Germline lookup yields CDR1 SGDLS and CDR2 YYNGEE. CDR3 length: 15 amino acids. This CDR3 reads CASSATSGPYNEQFF. Written as DNA, the CDR3 is TGTGCCAGCAGCGCGACTAGCGGACCCTACAATGAGCAGTTCTTC.

The rearrangement uses TRBV30 and TRBJ2-7; TRBD2 matches 12 bases. CDR1 is GTSNPN, CDR2 SVGIG, per germline (reference sequence). Trimming cost V 5 bases and J 3 bases; bases outside gene matches: 2. This CDR3 comprises 13 residues. CDR3 region: CAWASGRGYEQYF. The CDR3 DNA sequence: TGTGCCTGGGCTAGCGGGAGGGGCTACGAGCAGTACTTC.

The chain joins TRBV2 to TRBJ2-1, with 13 bases that match TRBD2. V lost 6 bases and J lost 3; bases outside the gene matches: 5. The CDR3 spans 16 residues. The V gene's germline CDR1 is SNHLY and CDR2 FYNNEI. DNA of the CDR3: TGTGCCAGCAGGGCACGACTAGCGGGAGGCTACAATGAGCAGTTCTTC. Translation: CASRARLAGGYNEQFF.

The chain has TRBV4-1 and TRBJ2-7; 8 nucleotides agree with TRBD2. The CDR3 covers 15 residues. J lost 4 bases, V lost 1 base, and 6 bases had no gene match. Germline V lookup: CDR1 MGHRA, CDR2 YSYEKL. CDR3 amino acids: CASSQGLAGRYEQYF. The CDR3, as DNA: TGCGCCAGCAGCCAAGGGTTAGCGGGAAGGTACGAGCAGTACTTC.